The 2 T cell receptor beta chains below come from one sample, sequenced in a study of Ad26.COV2.S vaccination and SARS-CoV-2 variants. TCRdb keeps only in-frame clones here, not all; method: immunoSEQ multiplex PCR. The sample shows around 380,000 clones, 70% to 90% of them seen only once. The treatment is: 15 to 20 received Ad26.COV2.S at low or high dose, single or two shots; about 5 received placebo; per-sample allocation not given. At day 63 after the first vaccine or placebo injection, samples were drawn. The starting material was peripheral blood, obtained in a trial of Ad26.COV2.S vaccine versus placebo. The receptor set was obtained from a person between 18 and 59 years old who received the Ad26.COV2.S COVID-19 vaccine or a placebo.

V usage is TRBV5-1 and J usage is TRBJ2-5; D not certain. Germline values: CDR1 SGHRS, CDR2 YFSETQ. The CDR3 loop spans 14 amino acids. V lost 0 bases to trimming and J lost 9 bases, with 15 bases between them. The CDR3 DNA sequence: TGCGCCAGCAGCTTGGCGCCCTCAGGCGGACCCCAGTACTTC. Its translation is CASSLAPSGGPQYF.

CDR3 in amino acids: CACLSDGAAQYF. The CDR3 coding sequence is TGTGCCTGTCTGAGCGACGGAGCGGCCCAGTACTTC. The genes are TRBV30 and TRBJ2-5; possible D gene TRBD2, 5 bases. This CDR3 spans 12 amino acids. Trimming removed 6 bases from V and 9 bases from J, with 17 bases in between. Germline CDR1 GTSNPN, CDR2 SVGIG (reference sequence).